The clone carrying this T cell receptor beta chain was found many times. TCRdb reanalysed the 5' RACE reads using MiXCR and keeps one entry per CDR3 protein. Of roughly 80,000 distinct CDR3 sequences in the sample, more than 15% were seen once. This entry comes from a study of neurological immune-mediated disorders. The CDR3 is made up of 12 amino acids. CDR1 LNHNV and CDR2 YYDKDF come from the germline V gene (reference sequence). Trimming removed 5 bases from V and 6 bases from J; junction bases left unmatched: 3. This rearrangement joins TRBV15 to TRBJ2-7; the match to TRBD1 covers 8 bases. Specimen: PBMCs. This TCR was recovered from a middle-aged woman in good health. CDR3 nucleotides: TGTGCCACCAGCCAGACAGGGGCCGAGCAGTACTTC. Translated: CATSQTGAEQYF.